These T cell receptor beta chains were read from a single sample in a study of cytomegalovirus exposure and HLA in healthy donors. TCRdb's copy holds only in-frame clones and misses some; the assay was immunoSEQ multiplex PCR. The table lists 150,000 to 200,000 clones, roughly 85% of them singletons. Sequenced: PBMCs. These receptors were taken from a woman in her forties in good health and CMV-seronegative. CDR3s include the opening cysteine and the closing phenylalanine or tryptophan.

TRBV6-4,TRBJ1-6,CASSERTGANVWNSPLHF
TRBV5-4,TRBJ2-3,CASSLGLGAFSTDTQYF
TRBV6-6,TRBJ2-2,CASRQDRGRRTGELFF
TRBV10-1,TRBJ1-1,CASSDLRDRGFLAFF
TRBV5-4,TRBJ2-7,CATSGRAPSVGYEQYF
TRBV6-5,TRBJ2-1,CASSPRQRSDEQFF
TRBV29-1,TRBJ2-5,CSVGSGGAGRETQYF
TRBV2,TRBJ2-7,CASRGGLRSEQYF
TRBV6-6,TRBJ1-1,CASSASEGRSSEAFF
TRBV7-9,TRBJ1-4,CSSSLRGAVEKLFF
TRBV10-3,TRBJ2-2,CAISGRQGTGELFF
TRBV5-1,TRBJ2-3,CASSEGLAGDTQYF
TRBV11-2,TRBJ1-4,CASSLGGPSGEKLFF
TRBV27,TRBJ1-2,CASSLRDRGGDGYTF
TRBV6-1,TRBJ1-1,CASSREIENTEAFF
TRBV5-1,TRBJ1-1,CASRRDRGSPEAFF
TRBV27,TRBJ1-2,CASSLTSGFTNYGYTF
TRBV7-9,TRBJ1-1,CASSSKGWAGPNTEAFF
TRBV11-2,TRBJ1-4,CASSFISSAEDEKLFF
TRBV10-1,TRBJ1-2,CASSRTGLNYGYTF
TRBV10-3,TRBJ2-7,CAIRATGNSGEQYF
TRBV4-1,TRBJ2-1,CASRGFGGYNEQFF
TRBV10-3,TRBJ2-7,CAISEFVGTGGNEQYF
TRBV6-5,TRBJ2-7,CASTASGRSYEQYF
TRBV5-5,TRBJ2-7,CASSLGQGDSYEQYF
TRBV21-1,TRBJ2-2,CASIPTPQTHAAGELFF